These T cell receptor beta chains were read from a single sample in a study of memory CD4+ T cells and cytomegalovirus serostatus. Sequencing used immunoSEQ multiplex PCR; TCRdb keeps in-frame clones, though not all of them. The sample records about 96,000 clones, 75% to 90% being singletons. The source material was memory CD4+ T cells from blood. The receptors were sampled from an adult in good health and CMV-seropositive. CDR3s include the opening cysteine and the closing phenylalanine or tryptophan. The D gene is left open where the match is weak. Not every row has a clone size; where given, it reads once, few, many or a size class.

>TRBV7-2|.|TRBJ1-1|.
CASSLGGVGAEAFF
TGTGCCAGCAGCTTAGGTGGAGTTGGCGCTGAAGCTTTCTTT
>TRBV18|.|TRBJ2-1|.
CASSDLVEQFF
TGTGCCAGCTCAGATTTGGTCGAGCAGTTCTTC
>TRBV2|.|TRBJ2-3|.
CASSLLLDTQYF
TGTGCCAGCAGTCTCCTGCTGGATACGCAGTATTTT
>TRBV6-5|.|TRBJ2-7|.
CASSYSHGNEQYF
TGTGCCAGCAGTTACTCTCACGGGAACGAGCAGTACTTC
>TRBV12-2|.|TRBJ1-5|.
CAKQGYSNQPQHF
TGTGCAAAACAGGGGTATAGCAATCAGCCCCAGCATTTT
>TRBV14|.|TRBJ2-3|.
CASSPRDTQYF
TGTGCCAGCAGCCCGAGGGATACGCAGTATTTT
>TRBV11-3|.|TRBJ2-1|.
CASSLGVGLYNEQFF
TGTGCCAGCAGCTTAGGGGTTGGACTTTACAATGAGCAGTTCTTC
>TRBV6-1|TRBD2|TRBJ2-2|.
CASNLAGVTGELFF
TGTGCCAGCAATCTAGCGGGAGTTACCGGGGAGCTGTTTTTT
>TRBV19|.|TRBJ2-3|.
CASSAQGTDTQYF
TGTGCCAGTAGTGCCCAGGGGACAGATACGCAGTATTTT
>TRBV7-2|.|TRBJ2-5|.
CASSQQGPGRETQYF
TGTGCCAGCAGCCAACAGGGCCCGGGGCGAGAGACCCAGTACTTC
>TRBV5-4|TRBD1|TRBJ1-5|.
CASSTGTGNQPQHF
TGTGCCAGCAGTACCGGGACAGGCAATCAGCCCCAGCATTTT
>TRBV6-6|.|TRBJ1-5|.
CASSYPGSGNQPQHF
TGTGCCAGCAGTTACCCGGGGAGTGGCAATCAGCCCCAGCATTTT
>TRBV30|.|TRBJ2-1|.
CAWSVRRAGEQFF
TGCGCCTGGAGTGTACGCAGGGCTGGTGAGCAGTTCTTC
>TRBV27|TRBD2|TRBJ2-7|.
CASSRRLAGTYEQYF
TGTGCCAGCAGTCGAAGACTAGCGGGGACCTACGAGCAGTACTTC
>TRBV7-2|.|TRBJ2-7|.
CASSLQGSTYEQYF
TGTGCCAGCAGCTTACAGGGTTCGACCTACGAGCAGTACTTC
>TRBV28|.|TRBJ1-2|.
CASSPAWGSHGYTF
TGTGCCAGCAGCCCGGCGTGGGGGTCCCATGGCTACACCTTC
>TRBV5-5|.|TRBJ1-2|.
CASSARGGYTF
TGTGCCAGCAGCGCGAGGGGGGGCTACACCTTC
>TRBV28|.|TRBJ1-5|.
CASSLGGHLSNQPQHF
TGTGCCAGCAGTTTAGGGGGACACCTTAGCAATCAGCCCCAGCATTTT
>TRBV7-2|.|TRBJ1-3|.
CASSQMGGSGNTIYF
TGTGCCAGCAGCCAGATGGGTGGCTCTGGAAACACCATATATTTT
>TRBV5-6|.|TRBJ2-7|.
CASSLGPTKQYF
TGTGCCAGCAGCTTAGGCCCGACTAAGCAGTACTTC
>TRBV7-3|TRBD1|TRBJ2-7|.
CASSFSSLTGNSYEQYF
TGTGCCAGCAGCTTTTCCTCATTGACAGGGAACTCCTACGAGCAGTACTTC
>TRBV6-6|TRBD1|TRBJ1-1|few
CASSYQLDRGAEAFF
TGTGCCAGCAGTTACCAACTTGACAGGGGTGCTGAAGCTTTCTTT
>TRBV5-4|TRBD1|TRBJ1-4|.
CASSPDRATNEKLFF
TGTGCCAGCAGCCCGGACAGGGCAACTAATGAAAAACTGTTTTTT
>TRBV5-6|.|TRBJ2-7|.
CASSLGAGPLGEQYF
TGTGCCAGCAGCTTGGGGGCCGGGCCCCTGGGCGAGCAGTACTTC
>TRBV4-1|.|TRBJ2-3|.
CASSQAAVGDTQYF
TGCGCCAGCAGCCAAGCGGCCGTGGGAGATACGCAGTATTTT
>TRBV6-4|TRBD2|TRBJ2-3|.
CASSDRAGAGDTQYF
TGTGCCAGCAGTGACAGGGCGGGAGCGGGAGATACGCAGTATTTT
>TRBV6-1|.|TRBJ2-3|.
CASSEAGGRADTQYF
TGTGCCAGCAGTGAAGCGGGGGGAAGGGCAGATACGCAGTATTTT
>TRBV2|TRBD1|TRBJ1-5|.
CASRGQGDQPQHF
TGTGCCAGCAGAGGACAGGGGGATCAGCCCCAGCATTTT
>TRBV7-7|TRBD2|TRBJ2-3|.
CASSFAGGGNCEDTQYF
TGTGCTAGCAGCTTTGCGGGAGGGGGGAACTGCGAGGATACGCAGTATTTT
>TRBV6-5|TRBD1|TRBJ2-4|few
CASRGSQGLMNIQYF
TGTGCCAGCAGGGGTTCACAGGGGCTTATGAACATTCAGTACTTC
>TRBV19|.|TRBJ1-1|once
CASSFTGEAEAFF
TGTGCCAGTAGTTTTACAGGTGAAGCTGAAGCTTTCTTT
>TRBV4-3|TRBD1|TRBJ1-2|.
CASSQANKQGAYGYTF
TGCGCCAGCAGCCAAGCCAACAAACAGGGGGCCTATGGCTACACCTTC
>TRBV6-5|.|TRBJ2-7|.
CASSSGGDKQYF
TGTGCCAGCAGTTCCGGCGGGGACAAGCAGTACTTC
>TRBV6-5|.|TRBJ1-2|.
CASRAPGGNYGYTF
TGTGCCAGCAGGGCCCCGGGGGGTAACTATGGCTACACCTTC
>TRBV18|.|TRBJ2-7|few
CASSPRLVGLTYEQYF
TGTGCCAGCTCACCACGGCTAGTCGGGCTAACCTACGAGCAGTACTTC